The TCR beta chain under discussion was sequenced for a study of blood T cell repertoires in COVID-19. Sequencing was performed with immunoSEQ multiplex PCR; in TCRdb, only in-frame clones are kept and a portion is missing. The sample includes approximately 300,000 clones, roughly 90% of them seen just once. Germline CDR1 MNHNS, CDR2 SASEGT. V lost 0 bases and J lost 9, with 17 bases in between. There are 16 residues in the CDR3. The TCR comes from a woman aged 40 to 50 with COVID-19, enrolled during active disease. Sequencing was performed on peripheral blood. The V call is TRBV6-1, the J call TRBJ2-2; possibly TRBD2 for D (5 bases). The CDR3 spells CASSEASWSGGRELFF. The CDR3 DNA is TGTGCCAGCAGTGAAGCTAGTTGGTCCGGAGGTCGGGAGCTGTTTTTT.